This T cell receptor (beta chain) came from a study of blood T cell repertoires in COVID-19. Study information: The samples span acute and convalescent COVID-19 from the United States, Italy and Spain. PBMCs, B-cell-depleted T cells, or T cells provided the cDNA or gDNA that made up the material.

V dropped 4 bases and J dropped 2 bases, with 9 bases sitting between them. CDR1 is MNHEY, CDR2 SVGEGT, per germline. CDR3 length: 14 residues. Here immunoSEQ multiplex PCR was the method, and the copy in TCRdb shows in-frame clones only, minus some. The repertoire holds about 110,000 clones, with over 80% as singletons. The J gene is TRBJ1-5, the V gene TRBV6-2 or TRBV6-3, with a possible D match to TRBD1 (5 bases). Source material: peripheral blood. The receptor's source is a human donor in a cohort sampled during active COVID-19. CDR3: CASSLGGGNQPQHF. As DNA, the CDR3 is TGTGCCAGCAGTTTGGGGGGGGGCAATCAGCCCCAGCATTTT.